A selection of T cell receptor beta chains follows, all from one sample in a study of T cells in Graves' hyperthyroidism and ophthalmopathy. Using its own MiXCR run on the multiplex PCR reads, TCRdb lists one record per CDR3 protein. The table records more than 550,000 distinct CDR3 sequences, approximately 42% of them present only once. Sequencing input: peripheral blood or thyroid tissue (not recorded which). These receptors were taken from an adult man with Graves' disease, either hyperthyroidism or ophthalmopathy (not recorded which). CDR3s include the opening cysteine and the closing phenylalanine or tryptophan. D genes are given only for firm matches. Size tells how often a clone was seen (once, few, many) or the class of an expanded clone, and some rows leave it out.

.	TRBV12-3/TRBV12-4	TRBJ2-5	many	CASSVRQGEETQYF	TGTGCCAGCAGTGTCCGACAAGGCGAAGAGACCCAGTACTTC
.	TRBV5-5	TRBJ2-6	few	CASSLEGAAGANVLTF	TGTGCCAGCAGCTTGGAAGGGGCTGCTGGGGCCAACGTCCTGACTTTC
.	TRBV10-3	TRBJ2-7	.	CASSARRPTYEQYF	TGTGCCAGCAGTGCTAGACGGCCTACCTACGAGCAGTACTTC
.	TRBV20-1	TRBJ1-2	.	CSAPKDRNYGYTF	TGCAGTGCCCCCAAGGACAGAAACTATGGCTACACCTTC
TRBD1	TRBV29-1	TRBJ2-7	.	CSAGDRRDHEQYF	TGCAGCGCAGGGGACAGGAGGGACCACGAGCAGTACTTC
.	TRBV11-2	TRBJ1-2	.	CASSPQGVGPNYGYTF	TGTGCCAGCAGCCCTCAGGGTGTGGGGCCCAACTATGGCTACACCTTC
TRBD1	TRBV7-8	TRBJ1-1	.	CASSGVGQGHTEAFF	TGTGCCAGCAGCGGGGTGGGACAGGGACACACTGAAGCTTTCTTT
.	TRBV10-3	TRBJ1-2	many	CAISDLDSGYGYTF	TGTGCCATCAGTGATTTGGACAGCGGATATGGCTACACCTTC
.	TRBV29-1	TRBJ1-2	once	CSAATGTSLDGYTF	TGCAGCGCTGCAACCGGGACCTCCTTGGATGGCTACACCTTC
.	TRBV7-9	TRBJ1-2	many	CASSSLTSGSDGYTF	TGTGCCAGCAGCAGCTTAACGTCAGGGAGTGATGGCTACACCTTC
.	TRBV7-2	TRBJ1-4	many	CASSLGPSGAEKLFF	TGTGCCAGCAGCTTGGGGCCCTCAGGCGCTGAAAAACTGTTTTTT
TRBD1	TRBV29-1	TRBJ1-1	.	CSAGQGLNTEAFF	TGCAGCGCGGGACAGGGACTAAACACTGAAGCTTTCTTT
.	TRBV5-1	TRBJ1-6	many	CASSLEGQRNSPLHF	TGCGCCAGCAGCTTGGAGGGGCAGAGAAATTCACCCCTCCACTTT
.	TRBV29-1	TRBJ1-1	.	CSVEGRDGGLTRAFF	TGCAGCGTTGAAGGAAGGGACGGGGGACTAACACGGGCTTTCTTT
TRBD1	TRBV7-9	TRBJ2-2	.	CASSPPGTATNTGELFF	TGTGCCAGCAGCCCCCCCGGGACAGCGACGAACACCGGGGAGCTGTTTTTT
TRBD1	TRBV20-1	TRBJ2-7	few	CSARNTGGGGAYEQYF	TGCAGTGCTAGAAACACAGGGGGCGGTGGGGCCTACGAGCAGTACTTC
TRBD1	TRBV7-2	TRBJ1-3	few	CAWSRDRDGGNTIYF	TGTGCCTGGTCCCGGGACAGGGACGGAGGGAACACCATATATTTT
.	TRBV10-3	TRBJ2-5	many	CASSGAQETQYF	TGTGCCAGCTCCGGGGCACAAGAGACCCAGTACTTC
.	TRBV2	TRBJ2-6	.	CASSEQSTGANVLTF	TGTGCCAGCAGTGAACAGTCGACAGGGGCCAACGTCCTGACTTTC
.	TRBV20-1	TRBJ1-5	many	CSAREGINQPQHF	TGCAGTGCTAGGGAAGGGATCAATCAGCCCCAGCATTTT
.	TRBV11-1	TRBJ1-2	.	CASSLVVDGPPGF	TGTGCCAGCAGCTTAGTGGTTGACGGACCGCCTGGCTTC
.	TRBV6-5	TRBJ2-2	many	CASSYEHYAGELFF	TGTGCCAGCAGTTACGAACATTATGCCGGGGAGCTGTTTTTT
.	TRBV7-9	TRBJ2-3	few	CASSFRVADTQYF	TGTGCCAGCAGCTTTAGAGTTGCAGATACGCAGTATTTT
TRBD2	TRBV6-5	TRBJ2-5	few	CASSYGRERRETQYF	TGTGCCAGCAGTTACGGGCGGGAGAGGAGGGAGACCCAGTACTTC
TRBD1	TRBV29-1	TRBJ1-6	.	CSVRDSISPLHF	TGCAGCGTCCGGGACAGTATATCACCCCTCCACTTT
.	TRBV19	TRBJ1-5	few	CASSGRSYSNQPQHF	TGTGCCAGTAGCGGCAGATCGTATAGCAATCAGCCCCAGCATTTT
.	TRBV10-3	TRBJ1-5	once	CAIDDGGQQPQHF	TGTGCCATCGACGACGGAGGACAACAGCCCCAGCATTTT
.	TRBV15	TRBJ2-5	once	CATSRGQEQVQPQYF	TGTGCCACCAGCAGGGGACAAGAACAAGTTCAGCCCCAGTACTTC
.	TRBV13	TRBJ1-4	.	CASSLGTAELFF	TGTGCCAGCAGCTTAGGGACAGCGGAACTGTTTTTT
.	TRBV20-1	TRBJ2-7	many	CSARMTAYEQYF	TGCAGTGCTAGGATGACCGCCTACGAGCAGTACTTC
.	TRBV5-4	TRBJ1-1	.	CASSFRYNTEAFF	TGTGCCAGCAGCTTCCGGTATAACACTGAAGCTTTCTTT
.	TRBV6-5	TRBJ2-7	few	CAPGFEQYF	TGTGCCCCGGGCTTCGAGCAGTACTTC
.	TRBV24-1	TRBJ1-2	.	CATSRAGNTF	TGTGCCACCAGTCGGGCCGGAAACACCTTC
.	TRBV19	TRBJ1-1	.	CASSIVPGSTEAFF	TGTGCCAGTAGTATCGTCCCCGGATCCACTGAAGCTTTCTTT
.	TRBV3-1	TRBJ1-2	.	CASSGGINYGYTF	TGTGCCAGCAGCGGAGGGATCAACTATGGCTACACCTTC
.	TRBV12-3/TRBV12-4	TRBJ1-1	.	CASRPRGANTEAFF	TGTGCCAGCAGGCCACGGGGGGCGAACACTGAAGCTTTCTTT
.	TRBV19	TRBJ1-1	many	CASRKTPLNTEAFF	TGTGCCAGTAGGAAAACACCATTGAACACTGAAGCTTTCTTT
.	TRBV11-2	TRBJ2-2	few	CASSLQGWDTGELFF	TGTGCCAGCAGCCTTCAGGGGTGGGACACCGGGGAGCTGTTTTTT
.	TRBV24-1	TRBJ1-2	.	CATSALDIVYGYTF	TGTGCCACCAGTGCCCTCGACATTGTCTATGGCTACACCTTC
TRBD1	TRBV7-9	TRBJ2-7	few	CASSPIRQGTYEQYF	TGTGCCAGCAGCCCCATCCGACAGGGGACGTACGAGCAGTACTTC
TRBD2	TRBV7-9	TRBJ2-5	.	CASSWDPSSGVQETQYF	TGTGCCAGCAGCTGGGACCCTTCTAGCGGCGTACAAGAGACCCAGTACTTC
.	TRBV7-2	TRBJ2-7	.	CASSLTGRLAYEQYF	TGTGCCAGCAGTTTAACAGGACGGTTAGCCTACGAGCAGTACTTC
TRBD2	TRBV7-2	TRBJ2-5	few	CASSFRGASGSPETQYF	TGTGCCAGCAGCTTCAGAGGGGCTAGCGGGAGCCCGGAGACCCAGTACTTC
.	TRBV7-3	TRBJ1-1	.	CASSHDSYTEAFF	TGTGCCAGCAGTCATGACAGTTACACTGAAGCTTTCTTT
TRBD1	TRBV5-1	TRBJ2-2	.	CASSPLTGGGLSTGELFF	TGCGCCAGCAGCCCGTTGACAGGGGGCGGTTTAAGCACCGGGGAGCTGTTTTTT
TRBD1	TRBV7-9	TRBJ1-4	.	CASSLRGTADEKLFF	TGTGCCAGCAGCTTGAGGGGGACAGCGGATGAAAAACTGTTTTTT
TRBD1	TRBV29-1	TRBJ1-1	many	CSVANRGYTEAFF	TGCAGCGTTGCCAACAGGGGGTACACTGAAGCTTTCTTT
.	TRBV24-1	TRBJ2-6	many	CATSENYPGANVLTF	TGTGCCACCAGTGAAAATTACCCTGGGGCCAACGTCCTGACTTTC
TRBD1	TRBV7-8	TRBJ2-6	once	CASSLRDRGGF	TGTGCCAGCAGCCTCCGGGACAGGGGAGGTTTC
.	TRBV9	TRBJ1-3	few	CASSVGLGPSGNTIYF	TGTGCCAGCAGCGTAGGTCTGGGCCCCTCTGGAAACACCATATATTTT
TRBD1	TRBV9	TRBJ1-6	.	CASSVDEGAHSPLHF	TGTGCCAGCAGCGTAGACGAGGGGGCGCACTCACCCCTCCACTTT
.	TRBV19	TRBJ1-2	many	CASSNLRRVDGYTF	TGTGCCAGTAGTAATTTGAGACGGGTGGATGGCTACACCTTC